This T cell receptor beta chain originates from a study of siplizumab effects on memory and regulatory T cells. The study's findings and limits: Confirmation was lacking for the suppressive function of proliferating Tregs derived from siplizumab cultures. Among sequences traceable to unstimulated CD4+ memory cells, alloreactive ones were significantly reduced by siplizumab. Naive T cells appeared more varied than memory cells and looked like key alloresponse contributors. Most proliferating CD4+ or CD8+ clones, roughly 80-97%, had no naive or memory assignment.

The CDR3 is 14 residues long. V shed 5 bases and J shed 4 bases, with 14 bases lying between them. Germline CDR1 and CDR2: SEHNR and FQNEAQ (reference sequence). Clones were read by immunoSEQ multiplex PCR, and TCRdb kept only the in-frame ones, dropping some. This table has roughly 92,000 clones, about 93% appearing once. In the case of this clone: Its antigen is still unknown.

This TCR was recovered from a human donor in good health. The rearrangement uses TRBV7-9 and TRBJ1-1; D is unclear. The source material was non-Treg CD4+ T cells sorted from blood. The CDR3 region has the DNA TGTGCCAGCAGCCAGGCGGTGGTGTTCACTGAAGCTTTCTTT. Translated, it gives CASSQAVVFTEAFF.